This T cell receptor beta chain was documented in a study of blood T cell repertoires in COVID-19. Study information: Sites in the United States, Italy and Spain provided acute and convalescent COVID-19 samples. The cDNA or gDNA used as material had been derived from T cells, B-cell-depleted T cells, or PBMCs.

This CDR3 region has 13 residues. From germline, CDR1 is KGHDR and CDR2 SFDVKD. Trimming pared 4 bases from V and 5 bases from J, leaving 11 bases between. Per the authors' pipeline: Estimates of nucleated cell counts were drawn from the amplification of reference gene primers. Data came from immunoSEQ multiplex PCR; TCRdb stores just in-frame clones and leaves some out. V and J calls and clone size come straight from that table; D and trimming were deduced from the DNA. The sample consists of tens of thousands of clones, roughly four fifths of them appearing once. The clonotype was recovered from a man between 65 and 85 years old with acute or convalescent COVID-19. The source material was peripheral blood. J is TRBJ2-7 and V is TRBV24-1; TRBD2 is a possible D gene (6 bases). CDR3 DNA sequence: TGTGCCACCAGTGACCGTGGGGGGAACGAGCAGTACTTC. Protein product: CATSDRGGNEQYF.